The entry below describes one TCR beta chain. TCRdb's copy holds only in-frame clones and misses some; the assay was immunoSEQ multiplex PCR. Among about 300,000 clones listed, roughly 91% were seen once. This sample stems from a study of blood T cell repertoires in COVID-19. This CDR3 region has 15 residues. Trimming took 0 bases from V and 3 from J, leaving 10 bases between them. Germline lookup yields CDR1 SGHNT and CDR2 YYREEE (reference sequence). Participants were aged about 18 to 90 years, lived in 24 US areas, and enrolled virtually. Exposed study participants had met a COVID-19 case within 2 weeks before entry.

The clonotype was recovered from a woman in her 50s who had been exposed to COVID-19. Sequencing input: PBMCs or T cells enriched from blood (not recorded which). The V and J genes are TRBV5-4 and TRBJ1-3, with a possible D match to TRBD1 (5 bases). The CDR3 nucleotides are TGTGCCAGCAGCTTGGGGGGGGACGGTGGAAACACCATATATTTT. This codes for CASSLGGDGGNTIYF.